This T cell receptor beta chain stems from a study of T-cell reconstitution after alpha-beta-depleted transplantation in children. CDR3 length: 14 residues. Looked up from germline, CDR1 is DFQATT and CDR2 is SNEGSKA (reference sequence). Trimming cost V 2 bases and J 1 base, with 12 bases left between them. The library targeted TCRbeta and was prepared with unique molecular identifiers. TCRdb analysed the PCR reads with MiXCR anew, one entry per CDR3 protein. The sample has about 600,000 distinct CDR3 sequences; roughly a tenth are singletons. The gene calls are TRBV20-1 and TRBJ2-7, with a tentative D call TRBD2 (6 bases). The clonotype originates from a human donor who donated a stem cell graft to a child with acute myeloid leukemia. This sample comprised PBMCs from the stem cell graft donor, obtained from the stem cell graft. The CDR3 sequence: CSARPTGSSYEQYF. DNA for the CDR3: TGCAGTGCTAGACCGACCGGGAGTTCCTACGAGCAGTACTTC.